The 23 T cell receptor beta chains given below trace back to one sample, sequenced in a study of long-term antiretroviral therapy in people with HIV. The assay, immunoSEQ v3.0, was run at survey level. TCRdb's table, derived via immunoSEQ multiplex PCR, lists solely in-frame clones and lacks some. Of thousands of clones in the sample, 84% are singletons; the top ten hold 9.3%. The starting material was unsorted PBMCs, obtained 0.3 years before starting antiretroviral therapy. The receptor set was obtained from a man aged 25 to 40 with HIV.

The chain uses TRBV7-8 and TRBJ2-7, with D possibly matching TRBD1 (6 bases). The CDR3 has 16 residues. V lost 2 bases, J lost 3 bases, and 17 bases lay in between. Germline V gives CDR1 SGHVS, CDR2 FQNEAQ. The CDR3 loop is CASSLRSGVSLYEQYF. Here the CDR3 DNA reads TGTGCCAGCAGCTTAAGGTCAGGGGTGTCCCTCTACGAGCAGTACTTC.

The chain uses TRBV29-1 and TRBJ2-7; no firm D call. This CDR3 has 13 residues. V was pared by 6 bases and J by 3 bases, with 15 bases between. Germline CDR1 SQVTM, CDR2 ANQGSEA. Here the CDR3 DNA reads TGCAGCGTGACCAAGGGTTCGAACTACGAGCAGTACTTC. Translating gives CSVTKGSNYEQYF.

The V call is TRBV7-2, the J call TRBJ2-7; D gene uncertain. Germline V gene sequence: CDR1 SGHTA, CDR2 FQGNSA. The CDR3 extends over 16 amino acids. Trimming stripped 3 bases from V and 2 bases from J, with 17 bases between. CDR3 DNA sequence: TGTGCCAGCAGCTTGGACGATGCTGGCGAAACCTACGAGCAGTACTTC. Amino acid sequence: CASSLDDAGETYEQYF.

The chain has TRBV18 and TRBJ2-7; tentative D call: TRBD2 (6 bases). The V end lost 5 bases, the J end lost 4 bases, and 18 bases lay between the germline ends. This CDR3 has 15 residues. CDR1 is KGHSH and CDR2 is LQKENI in the germline V gene. The CDR3 loop reads CASSGGMEVLYEQYF. CDR3 nucleotides: TGTGCCAGCTCAGGGGGGATGGAAGTATTATACGAGCAGTACTTC.

The chain combines TRBV5-1 with TRBJ2-1; the match to TRBD1 covers 7 bases. The CDR3 sequence is 15 residues long. The J segment lost 6 bases and the V segment lost 0 bases, leaving 6 bases of the junction unmatched. Germline V gene sequence: CDR1 SGHRS, CDR2 YFSETQ. CDR3 loop: CASSLGDRGSNEQFF. CDR3 DNA: TGCGCCAGCAGCTTGGGGGACAGAGGGTCCAATGAGCAGTTCTTC.

CDR3 in amino acids: CASSLVTGDEQFF. CDR3 sequence (DNA): TGTGCCAGCAGCTTAGTCACGGGGGATGAGCAGTTCTTC. J is TRBJ2-1 and V is TRBV7-8; perhaps TRBD2 as D (6 bases). The CDR3 is 13 amino acids. Trimming left V 1 base short and J 8 bases short, with 9 bases between. Germline loops: CDR1 SGHVS, CDR2 FQNEAQ.

This clone was picked up one time. The rearrangement links TRBV25-1 to TRBJ1-1; no definite D call. Trimming removed 3 bases from V and 4 bases from J, with 12 bases in between. From germline, CDR1 is MGHDK and CDR2 SYGVNS. The CDR3 spans 14 residues. CDR3 sequence (DNA): TGTGCCAGCAGTGAGTTCTGGGCGAGCACTGAAGCTTTCTTT. It codes for CASSEFWASTEAFF.

This clone appeared a few times. The chain combines TRBV2 with TRBJ1-5, with D maybe TRBD1 (6 bases). The CDR3 extends over 19 amino acids. Germline V gives CDR1 SNHLY, CDR2 FYNNEI. V was shortened by 2 bases and J by 1 base, with 21 bases between the two germline ends. CDR3 nucleotide sequence: TGTGCCAGCAGTGAATATGTACGGGGGCAGGGCTTCAGCAATCAGCCCCAGCATTTT. Its protein product is CASSEYVRGQGFSNQPQHF.

This chain connects TRBV5-1 to TRBJ2-2, with D possibly being TRBD1 (5 bases). The V gene lost 4 bases and the J gene lost 1 base, with 14 bases spanning the gap. This CDR3 has 16 amino acids. Germline CDR1 SGHRS, CDR2 YFSETQ. The CDR3 DNA sequence: TGCGCCAGCAGCGCTACCGGACACCTGAACACCGGGGAGCTGTTTTTT. Translation: CASSATGHLNTGELFF.

This sequence joins TRBV4-1 and TRBJ1-1; D gene unclear. CDR3 size: 11 residues. V was trimmed by 2 bases and J by 2 bases, leaving 0 bases between them. Germline V gene data show CDR1 as MGHRA and CDR2 as YSYEKL. CDR3 sequence: CASSQNTEAFF. The CDR3 bases are TGCGCCAGCAGCCAAAACACTGAAGCTTTCTTT.

The rearrangement uses TRBV6-5 and TRBJ1-2; the D is unclear. This CDR3 has 13 residues. Germline-derived CDR1 and CDR2 are MNHEY and SVGAGI. V was shortened by 5 bases and J by 8 bases, with 15 bases between the two germline ends. The chain's CDR3 is CASSPGLRRGYTF. Written as DNA, the CDR3 is TGTGCCAGCAGTCCGGGCCTGCGGCGCGGCTACACCTTC.

This chain links TRBV9 with TRBJ2-5, with D perhaps matching TRBD1 or TRBD2 (5 bases each). V was pared by 2 bases and J by 1 base, with 9 bases between. CDR1 is SGDLS, CDR2 YYNGEE, per germline. The CDR3 is 14 residues long. The DNA for the CDR3 is TGTGCCAGCAGCGTGGCAGGGACCCAAGAGACCCAGTACTTC. It encodes CASSVAGTQETQYF.

This sequence joins TRBV27 and TRBJ2-7; TRBD1 matches at 8 bases. The germline CDR1 and CDR2 sequences are MNHEY and SMNVEV (reference sequence). V trimming: 2 bases; J trimming: 4 bases; junction bases outside the gene matches: 7. The CDR3 has 15 amino acids. CDR3 sequence reads: CASSLQGALGYEQYF. Here the CDR3 DNA reads TGTGCCAGCAGTTTACAGGGGGCGCTTGGGTACGAGCAGTACTTC.

In DNA, the CDR3 is TGTGCCTGGAACAAGGGGACAACCTACGAGCAGTACTTC. It is translated as CAWNKGTTYEQYF. This chain links TRBV30 with TRBJ2-7; perhaps TRBD1 as D (6 bases). With 4 bases removed from V and 2 bases from J, the gap between germline ends came to 12 bases. The germline V gene encodes CDR1 GTSNPN and CDR2 SVGIG (reference sequence). This CDR3 has 13 amino acids.

This clone appeared a single time. The chain couples TRBV6-5 to TRBJ2-3; TRBD2 matches 10 bases. The CDR3 spans 14 residues. Looked up from germline, CDR1 is MNHEY and CDR2 is SVGAGI. V dropped 0 bases and J dropped 12; count of bases not matched to a gene: 6. The CDR3 sequence is CASSYSLQREGQYF. The CDR3 DNA follows: TGTGCCAGCAGTTACTCCCTCCAGCGGGAGGGCCAGTATTTT.

The rearrangement uses TRBV6-6 and TRBJ1-2; TRBD1 matches at 7 bases. Germline CDR1 MNHNY, CDR2 SVGAGI (reference sequence). After removal of 2 bases from V and 6 bases from J, the junction contained 0 bases not matched to a gene. The CDR3 runs to 12 residues. The CDR3 nucleotides read TGTGCCAGCAGTTACGACAGGGATGGCTACACCTTC. The encoded protein is CASSYDRDGYTF.

The chain couples TRBV10-2 to TRBJ2-5, with TRBD1 matching over 11 bases. Trimming cost V 1 base and J 4 bases; bases outside gene matches: 2. There are 15 residues in the CDR3. Germline V gene lookup returns CDR1 WSHSY and CDR2 SAAADI. The CDR3 spells CASSEFGTGGETQYF. The CDR3 DNA is TGCGCCAGCAGTGAGTTCGGGACAGGGGGAGAGACCCAGTACTTC.

The V gene is TRBV2, the J gene TRBJ1-5; the D gene is possibly TRBD1 (5 bases). The CDR3 extends over 15 amino acids. The V gene's germline CDR1 is SNHLY and CDR2 FYNNEI. V lost 5 bases and J 2 bases, leaving 13 bases between the germline ends. CDR3 protein: CASSRPGMRNQPQHF. The CDR3 nucleotides are TGTGCCAGCAGTAGGCCAGGGATGCGCAATCAGCCCCAGCATTTT.

In this sample, this clone turned up once. J is TRBJ2-3 and V is TRBV9; 14 nucleotides agree with TRBD2. The CDR3 contains 18 residues. V shed 3 bases, J shed 4 bases, and the junction held 10 bases outside the gene matches. Looked up from germline, CDR1 is SGDLS and CDR2 is YYNGEE. The CDR3 DNA follows: TGTGCCAGCAGCGCCGGGACTAGCGGGGGCTGGGGGCCAGATACGCAGTATTTT. Amino acid sequence: CASSAGTSGGWGPDTQYF.

This clone was detected only once. The V gene is TRBV12-2, the J gene TRBJ2-7; the DNA was not compared with TRBD2, the D call given in the table. TRBV12-2 is assigned pseudogene status. The CDR3 has 21 residues. CDR3 sequence (DNA): TGTGCAAGTCGCCCTTTGGGGCCGGGGACTAGCGGGAGGGGAATTTACGACGAGCAGTACTTC. Its protein product is CASRPLGPGTSGRGIYDEQYF.

The V call is TRBV28, the J call TRBJ1-1, with D unclear. The CDR3 has 13 residues. V lost 3 bases and J lost 9, with 14 bases in between. Germline V lookup: CDR1 MDHEN, CDR2 SYDVKM. CDR3 sequence: CASSFAGKGKAFF. The DNA for the CDR3 is TGTGCCAGCAGTTTCGCTGGTAAAGGGAAAGCTTTCTTT.

The gene calls are TRBV5-4 and TRBJ2-7; D remains ambiguous. The CDR3 is 14 residues long. Between the trimmed V and J ends, which lost 5 bases and 0 bases, there was a span of 12 bases. CDR1 and CDR2 (germline): SGHNT, YYREEE (reference sequence). CDR3 sequence: CASSPTSVSYEQYF. The CDR3 region has the DNA TGTGCCAGCAGTCCGACCAGCGTCTCCTACGAGCAGTACTTC.

DNA of the CDR3: TGTGCCAGCAGCTTAGATACCATCACAGAGACCCAGTACTTC. Translated, it gives CASSLDTITETQYF. This chain joins TRBV11-2 and TRBJ2-5; D is unresolved. V lost 0 bases, J lost 4 bases, and 9 bases lay in between. The germline V gene has CDR1 SGHAT and CDR2 FQNNGV. CDR3 size: 14 residues.